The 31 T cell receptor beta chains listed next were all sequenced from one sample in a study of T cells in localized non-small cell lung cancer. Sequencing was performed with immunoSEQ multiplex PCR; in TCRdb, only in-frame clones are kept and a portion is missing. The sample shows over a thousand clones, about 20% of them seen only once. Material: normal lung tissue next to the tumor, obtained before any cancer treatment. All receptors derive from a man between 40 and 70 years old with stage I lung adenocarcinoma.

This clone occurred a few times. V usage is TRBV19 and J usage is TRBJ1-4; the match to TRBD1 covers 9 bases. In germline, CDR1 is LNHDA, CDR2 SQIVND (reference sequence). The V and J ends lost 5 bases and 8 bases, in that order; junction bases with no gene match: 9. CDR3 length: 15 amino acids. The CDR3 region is CASSPRTGEVEKLFF. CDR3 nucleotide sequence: TGTGCCAGTAGTCCTCGGACAGGGGAAGTGGAAAAACTGTTTTTT.

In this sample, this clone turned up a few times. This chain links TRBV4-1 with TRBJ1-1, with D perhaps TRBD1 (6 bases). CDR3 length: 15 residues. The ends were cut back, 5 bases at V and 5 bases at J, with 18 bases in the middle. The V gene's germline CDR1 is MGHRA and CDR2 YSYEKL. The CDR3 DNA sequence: TGCGCCAGCAGCGACCTCAGGGGCGGGAAGACTGAAGCTTTCTTT. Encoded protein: CASSDLRGGKTEAFF.

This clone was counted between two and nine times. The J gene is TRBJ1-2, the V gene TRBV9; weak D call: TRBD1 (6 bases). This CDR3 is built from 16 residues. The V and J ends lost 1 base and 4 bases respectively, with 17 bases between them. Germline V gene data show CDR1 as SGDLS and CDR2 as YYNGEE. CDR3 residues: CASSVRTDSPRYGYTF. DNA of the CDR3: TGTGCCAGCAGCGTAAGGACAGATTCTCCCCGCTATGGCTACACCTTC. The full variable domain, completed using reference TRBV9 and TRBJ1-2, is DSGVTQTPKHLITATGQRVTLRCSPRSGDLSVYWYQQSLDQGLQFLIQYYNGEERAKGNILERFSAQQFPDLHSELNLSSLELGDSALYFCASSVRTDSPRYGYTFGSGTRLTVV.

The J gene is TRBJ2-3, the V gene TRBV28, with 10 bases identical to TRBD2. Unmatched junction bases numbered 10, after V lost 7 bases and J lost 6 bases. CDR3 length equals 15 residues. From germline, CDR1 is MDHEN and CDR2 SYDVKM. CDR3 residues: CASNRASGRGDTQYF. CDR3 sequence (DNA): TGTGCCAGCAACCGCGCCAGCGGGAGGGGGGATACGCAGTATTTT. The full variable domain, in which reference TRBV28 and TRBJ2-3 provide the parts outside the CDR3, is DVKVTQSSRYLVKRTGEKVFLECVQDMDHENMFWYRQDPGLGLRLIYFSYDVKMKEKGDIPEGYSVSREKKERFSLILESASTNQTSMYLCASNRASGRGDTQYFGPGTRLTVL.

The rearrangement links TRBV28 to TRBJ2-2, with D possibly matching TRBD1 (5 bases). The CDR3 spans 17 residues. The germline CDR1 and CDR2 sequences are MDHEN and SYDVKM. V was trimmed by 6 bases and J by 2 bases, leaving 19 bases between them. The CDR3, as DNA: TGTGCCAGCAGCCCCCTTCTAGGGGTCCCTAACACCGGGGAGCTGTTTTTT. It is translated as CASSPLLGVPNTGELFF.

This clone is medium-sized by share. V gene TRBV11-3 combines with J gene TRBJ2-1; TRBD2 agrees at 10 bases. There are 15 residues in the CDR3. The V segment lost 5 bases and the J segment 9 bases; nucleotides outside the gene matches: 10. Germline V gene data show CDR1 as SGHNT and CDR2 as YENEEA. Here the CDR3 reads CASSHEPSGSSEQFF. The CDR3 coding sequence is TGTGCCAGCAGCCATGAACCTAGCGGGAGTAGTGAGCAGTTCTTC.

The CDR3 DNA is TGTGCCAGTAATGATGGGCCGCAGGGGGCCGGCACCGGGGAGCTGTTTTTT. It translates to CASNDGPQGAGTGELFF. The V call is TRBV19, the J call TRBJ2-2; 8 nucleotides line up with TRBD1. The CDR3 contains 17 residues. Trimming removed 7 bases from V and 4 bases from J; junction bases left unmatched: 14. The V gene's germline CDR1 is LNHDA and CDR2 SQIVND (reference sequence). The whole variable domain, filled in from reference TRBV19 and TRBJ2-2, reads DGGITQSPKYLFRKEGQNVTLSCEQNLNHDAMYWYRQDPGQGLRLIYYSQIVNDFQKGDIAEGYSVSREKKESFPLTVTSAQKNPTAFYLCASNDGPQGAGTGELFFGEGSRLTVL.

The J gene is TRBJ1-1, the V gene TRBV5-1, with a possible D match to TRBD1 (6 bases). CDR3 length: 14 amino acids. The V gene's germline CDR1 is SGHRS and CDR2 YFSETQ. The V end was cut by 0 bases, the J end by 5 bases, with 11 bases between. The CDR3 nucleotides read TGCGCCAGCAGCTTGGCAGGGGCTGAGACTGAAGCTTTCTTT. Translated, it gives CASSLAGAETEAFF.

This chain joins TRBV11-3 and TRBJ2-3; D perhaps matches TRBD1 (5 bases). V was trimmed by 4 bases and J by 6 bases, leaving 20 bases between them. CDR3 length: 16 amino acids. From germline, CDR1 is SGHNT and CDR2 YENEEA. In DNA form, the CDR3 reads TGTGCCAGCAGCTCGCGACGTAGGGGATTGCGGGATACGCAGTATTTT. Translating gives CASSSRRRGLRDTQYF.

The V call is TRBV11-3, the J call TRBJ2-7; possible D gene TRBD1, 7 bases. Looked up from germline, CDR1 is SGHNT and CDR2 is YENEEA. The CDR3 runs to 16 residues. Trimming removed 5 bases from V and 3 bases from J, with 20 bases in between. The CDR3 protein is CASSPRGARGGYEQYF. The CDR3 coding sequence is TGTGCCAGCAGCCCCAGGGGGGCAAGGGGCGGCTACGAGCAGTACTTC.

The CDR3 sequence: CASSYPGQGIYEQYF. The CDR3 nucleotides are TGTGCCAGCAGTTACCCGGGACAGGGGATCTACGAGCAGTACTTC. J is TRBJ2-7 and V is TRBV6-8; TRBD1 matches 10 bases. This CDR3 spans 15 amino acids. V was clipped by 2 bases and J by 3 bases; unmatched bases: 4. Germline V gives CDR1 MNHGY, CDR2 SAAAGT.

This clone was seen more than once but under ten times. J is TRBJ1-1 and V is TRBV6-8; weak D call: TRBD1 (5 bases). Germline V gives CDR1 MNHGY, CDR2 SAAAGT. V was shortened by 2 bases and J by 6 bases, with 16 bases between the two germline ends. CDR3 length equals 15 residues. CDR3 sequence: CASSYTRQLGAEAFF. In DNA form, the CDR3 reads TGTGCCAGCAGTTACACCAGACAGTTAGGGGCTGAAGCTTTCTTT.

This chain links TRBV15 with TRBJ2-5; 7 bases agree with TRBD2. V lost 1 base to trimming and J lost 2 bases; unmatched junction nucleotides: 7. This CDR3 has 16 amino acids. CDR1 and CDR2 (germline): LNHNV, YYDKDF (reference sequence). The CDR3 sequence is CATSRGVGGRQETQYF. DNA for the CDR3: TGTGCCACCAGCAGAGGGGTGGGAGGGCGTCAAGAGACCCAGTACTTC.

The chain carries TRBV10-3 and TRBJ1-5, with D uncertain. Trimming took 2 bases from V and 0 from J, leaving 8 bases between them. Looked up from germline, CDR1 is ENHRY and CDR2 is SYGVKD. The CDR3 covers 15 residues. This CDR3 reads CAISEGGNSNQPQHF. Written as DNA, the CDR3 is TGTGCCATCAGTGAGGGCGGAAATAGCAATCAGCCCCAGCATTTT.

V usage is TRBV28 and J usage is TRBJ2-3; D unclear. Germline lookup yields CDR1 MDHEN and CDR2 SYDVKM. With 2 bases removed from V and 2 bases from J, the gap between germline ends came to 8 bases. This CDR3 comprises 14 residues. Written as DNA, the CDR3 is TGTGCCAGCAGTTTAGATAAAACCACAGATACGCAGTATTTT. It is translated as CASSLDKTTDTQYF.

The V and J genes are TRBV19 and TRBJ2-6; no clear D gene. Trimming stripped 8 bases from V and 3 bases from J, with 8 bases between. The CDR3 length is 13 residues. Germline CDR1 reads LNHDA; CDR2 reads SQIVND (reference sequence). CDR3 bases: TGTGCCAGTGGTGTAGGTGGGGCCAACGTCCTGACTTTC. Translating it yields CASGVGGANVLTF.

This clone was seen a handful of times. CDR3 sequence: CASSDPTVKNTEAFF. DNA for the CDR3: TGTGCCAGCAGTGACCCGACAGTTAAGAACACTGAAGCTTTCTTT. The V gene is TRBV6-8, the J gene TRBJ1-1; perhaps TRBD1 as D (5 bases). The CDR3 spans 15 residues. V was pared by 5 bases and J by 1 base, with 14 bases between. Germline V gene sequence: CDR1 MNHGY, CDR2 SAAAGT.

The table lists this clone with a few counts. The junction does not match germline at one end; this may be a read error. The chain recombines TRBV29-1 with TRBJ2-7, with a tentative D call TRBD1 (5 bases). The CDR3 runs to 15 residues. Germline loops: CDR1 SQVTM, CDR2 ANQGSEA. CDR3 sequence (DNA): TGCAGCGCTGAAGATCGTAAGGGGTTCCCCTACGAGCAGTACTTC. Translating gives CSAEDRKGFPYEQYF.

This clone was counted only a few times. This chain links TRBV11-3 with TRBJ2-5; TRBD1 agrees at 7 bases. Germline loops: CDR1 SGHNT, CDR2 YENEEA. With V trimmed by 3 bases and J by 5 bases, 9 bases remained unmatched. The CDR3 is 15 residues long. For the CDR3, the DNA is TGTGCCAGCAGCTTTAATAAGGGGGCCGGGGAGACCCAGTACTTC. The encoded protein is CASSFNKGAGETQYF. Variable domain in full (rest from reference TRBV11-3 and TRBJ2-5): EAGVVQSPRYKIIEKKQPVAFWCNPISGHNTLYWYLQNLGQGPELLIRYENEEAVDDSQLPKDRFSAERLKGVDSTLKIQPAELGDSAVYLCASSFNKGAGETQYFGPGTRLLVL.

CDR3 nucleotides: TGTGCCAGCAGTCCACTAAGCAGGGTAAAAAACATTCAGTACTTC. It translates to CASSPLSRVKNIQYF. This chain connects TRBV28 to TRBJ2-4; D might be TRBD1 (5 bases). The CDR3 totals 15 residues. The V end was cut by 5 bases, the J end by 4 bases, with 15 bases between. Germline V gene lookup returns CDR1 MDHEN and CDR2 SYDVKM.

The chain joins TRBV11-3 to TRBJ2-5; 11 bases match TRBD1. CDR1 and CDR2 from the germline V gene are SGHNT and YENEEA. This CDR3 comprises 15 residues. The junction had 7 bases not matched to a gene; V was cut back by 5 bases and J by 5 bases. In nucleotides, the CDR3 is TGTGCCAGCAGCACGGGCGGGACAGGGGGGGAGACCCAGTACTTC. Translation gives CASSTGGTGGETQYF.

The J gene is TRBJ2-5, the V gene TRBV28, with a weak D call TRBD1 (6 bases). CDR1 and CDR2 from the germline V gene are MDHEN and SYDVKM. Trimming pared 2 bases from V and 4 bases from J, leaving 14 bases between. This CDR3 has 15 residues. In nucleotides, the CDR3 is TGTGCCAGCAGTTTAGACCCAGGGGTTGGAGAGACCCAGTACTTC. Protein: CASSLDPGVGETQYF.

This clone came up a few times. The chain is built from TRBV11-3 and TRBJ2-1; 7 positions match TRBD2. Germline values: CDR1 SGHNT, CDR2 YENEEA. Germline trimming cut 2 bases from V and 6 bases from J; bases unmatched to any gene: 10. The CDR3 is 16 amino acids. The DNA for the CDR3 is TGTGCCAGCAGCTTACAGTCCGGGAGGTGGGGCAATGAGCAGTTCTTC. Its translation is CASSLQSGRWGNEQFF.

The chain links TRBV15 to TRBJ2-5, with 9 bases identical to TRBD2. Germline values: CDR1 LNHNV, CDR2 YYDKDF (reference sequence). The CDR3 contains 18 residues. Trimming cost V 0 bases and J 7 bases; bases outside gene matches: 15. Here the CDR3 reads CATSRDPPGVGAGGTQYF. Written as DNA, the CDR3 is TGTGCCACCAGCAGAGACCCCCCAGGAGTGGGAGCGGGAGGGACCCAGTACTTC.

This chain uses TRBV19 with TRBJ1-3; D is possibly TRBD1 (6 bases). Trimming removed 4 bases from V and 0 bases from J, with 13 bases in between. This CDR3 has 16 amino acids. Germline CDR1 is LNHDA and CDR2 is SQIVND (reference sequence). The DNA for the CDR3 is TGTGCCAGTAGTACCCGGGACATTCTCTCTGGAAACACCATATATTTT. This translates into CASSTRDILSGNTIYF.

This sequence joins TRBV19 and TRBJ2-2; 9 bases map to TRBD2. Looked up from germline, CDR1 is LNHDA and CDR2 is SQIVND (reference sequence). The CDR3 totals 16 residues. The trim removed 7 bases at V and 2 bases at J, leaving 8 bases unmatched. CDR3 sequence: CASTLTSGSNTGELFF. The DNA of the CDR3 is TGTGCCAGTACCTTGACTAGCGGCTCTAACACCGGGGAGCTGTTTTTT.

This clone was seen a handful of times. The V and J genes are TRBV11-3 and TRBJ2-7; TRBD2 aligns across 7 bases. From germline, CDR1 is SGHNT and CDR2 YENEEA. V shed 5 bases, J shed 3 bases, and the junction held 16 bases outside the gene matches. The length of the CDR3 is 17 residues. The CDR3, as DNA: TGTGCCAGCAGCCTCCCAAGACGGCTTTCGGGGGGCTACGAGCAGTACTTC. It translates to CASSLPRRLSGGYEQYF.

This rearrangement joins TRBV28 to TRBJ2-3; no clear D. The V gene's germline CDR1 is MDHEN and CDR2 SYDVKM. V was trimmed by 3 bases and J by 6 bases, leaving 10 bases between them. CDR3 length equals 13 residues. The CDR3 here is CASSLGRVDTQYF. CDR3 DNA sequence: TGTGCCAGCAGTTTGGGAAGGGTGGATACGCAGTATTTT. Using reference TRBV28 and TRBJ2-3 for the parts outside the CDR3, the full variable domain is DVKVTQSSRYLVKRTGEKVFLECVQDMDHENMFWYRQDPGLGLRLIYFSYDVKMKEKGDIPEGYSVSREKKERFSLILESASTNQTSMYLCASSLGRVDTQYFGPGTRLTVL.

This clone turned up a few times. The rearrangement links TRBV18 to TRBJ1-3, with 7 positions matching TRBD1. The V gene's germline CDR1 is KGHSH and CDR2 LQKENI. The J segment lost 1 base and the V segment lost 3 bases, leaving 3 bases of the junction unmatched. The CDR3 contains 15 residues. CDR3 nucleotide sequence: TGTGCCAGCTCACCCAACAGGGGTTCTGGAAACACCATATATTTT. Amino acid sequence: CASSPNRGSGNTIYF.

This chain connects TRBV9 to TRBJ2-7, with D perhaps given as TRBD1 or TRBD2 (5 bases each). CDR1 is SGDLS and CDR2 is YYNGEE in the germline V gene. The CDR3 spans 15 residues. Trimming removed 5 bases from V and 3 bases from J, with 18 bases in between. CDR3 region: CASRLIGTPLYEQYF. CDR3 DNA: TGTGCCAGCAGGTTGATCGGGACCCCCCTCTACGAGCAGTACTTC.

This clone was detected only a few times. This CDR3 reads CASSSPGAGNTIYF. The CDR3 DNA reads TGTGCCAGCAGCTCCCCCGGGGCTGGAAACACCATATATTTT. J is TRBJ1-3 and V is TRBV7-5. TRBV7-5 corresponds to a pseudogene. The CDR3 runs to 14 residues.